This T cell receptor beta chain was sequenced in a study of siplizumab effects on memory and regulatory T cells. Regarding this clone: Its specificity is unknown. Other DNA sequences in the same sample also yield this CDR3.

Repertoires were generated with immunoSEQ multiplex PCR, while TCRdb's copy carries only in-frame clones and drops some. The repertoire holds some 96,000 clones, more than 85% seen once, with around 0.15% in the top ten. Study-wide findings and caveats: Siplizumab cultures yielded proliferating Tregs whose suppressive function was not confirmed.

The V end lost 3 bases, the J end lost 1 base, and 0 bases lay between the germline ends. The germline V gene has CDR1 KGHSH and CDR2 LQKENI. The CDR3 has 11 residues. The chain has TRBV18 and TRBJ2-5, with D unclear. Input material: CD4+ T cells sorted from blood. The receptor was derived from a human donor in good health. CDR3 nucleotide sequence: TGTGCCAGCTCACCCCAAGAGACCCAGTACTTC. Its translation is CASSPQETQYF.